This T cell receptor beta chain is from a study of T cell changes during pregnancy in multiple sclerosis. Trimming took off 4 bases at V and 4 bases at J, with 11 bases between the two ends. The CDR3 consists of 13 residues. The germline V gene has CDR1 SNHLY and CDR2 FYNNEI. Only in-frame clones appear in the TCRdb table, and some are missing; sequencing was by immunoSEQ multiplex PCR. The table has roughly 40,000 clones, 70% to 90% seen once. This clone was observed a handful of times. The clonotype comes from a female donor with multiple sclerosis, enrolled in a pregnancy study. The sequencing used CD4+ T cells from peripheral blood mononuclear cells, collected after pregnancy. V gene TRBV2 combines with J gene TRBJ2-7, with a possible D match to TRBD2 (5 bases). This CDR3 is CASSARGLYEQYF. CDR3 bases: TGTGCCAGCAGTGCGAGAGGGCTTTACGAGCAGTACTTC.